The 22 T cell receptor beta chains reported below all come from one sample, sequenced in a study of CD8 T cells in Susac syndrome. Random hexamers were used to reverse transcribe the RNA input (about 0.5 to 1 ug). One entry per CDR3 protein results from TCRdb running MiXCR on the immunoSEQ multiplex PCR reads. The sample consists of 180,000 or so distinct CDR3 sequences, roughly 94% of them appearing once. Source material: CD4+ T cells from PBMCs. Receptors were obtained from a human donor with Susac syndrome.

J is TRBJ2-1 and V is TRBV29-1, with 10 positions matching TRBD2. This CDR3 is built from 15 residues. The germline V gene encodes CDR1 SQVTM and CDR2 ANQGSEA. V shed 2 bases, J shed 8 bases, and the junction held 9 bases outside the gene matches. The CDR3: CSVELTSGTGDEQFF. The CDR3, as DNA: TGCAGCGTTGAACTAACTAGCGGGACCGGTGATGAGCAGTTCTTC.

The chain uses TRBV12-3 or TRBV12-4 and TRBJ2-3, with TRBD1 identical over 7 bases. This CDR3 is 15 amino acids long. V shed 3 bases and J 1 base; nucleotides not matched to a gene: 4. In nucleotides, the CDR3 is TGTGCCAGCAGTTTTACGGGGACAGGCACAGATACGCAGTATTTT. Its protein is CASSFTGTGTDTQYF.

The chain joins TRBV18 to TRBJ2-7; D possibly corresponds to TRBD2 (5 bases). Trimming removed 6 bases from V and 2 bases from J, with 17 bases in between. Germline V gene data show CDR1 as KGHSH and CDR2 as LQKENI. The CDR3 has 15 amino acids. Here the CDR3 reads CASSPGGGLTYEQYF. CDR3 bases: TGTGCCAGCTCCCCCGGAGGTGGGCTCACCTACGAGCAGTACTTC.

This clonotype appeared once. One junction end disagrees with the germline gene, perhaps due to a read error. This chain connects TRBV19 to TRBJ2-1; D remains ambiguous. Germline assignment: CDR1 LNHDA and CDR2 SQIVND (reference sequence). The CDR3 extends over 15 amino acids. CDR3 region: CASSPNTGGAPASIF. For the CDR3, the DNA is TGTGCCAGTAGTCCCAATACCGGCGGTGCCCCAGCTTCGATCTTC.

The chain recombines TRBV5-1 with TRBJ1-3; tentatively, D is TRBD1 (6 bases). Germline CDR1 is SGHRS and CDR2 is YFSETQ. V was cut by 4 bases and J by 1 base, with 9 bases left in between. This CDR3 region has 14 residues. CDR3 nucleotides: TGCGCCAGCAGCATCGGGACATCTGGAAACACCATATATTTT. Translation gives CASSIGTSGNTIYF.

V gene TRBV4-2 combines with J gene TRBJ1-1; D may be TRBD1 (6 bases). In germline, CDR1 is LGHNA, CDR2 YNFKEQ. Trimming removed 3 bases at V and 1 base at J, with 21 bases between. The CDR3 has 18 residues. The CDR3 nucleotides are TGTGCCAGCAGCCAGATCACCGGGCCCGAGGGGGGGAACACTGAAGCTTTCTTT. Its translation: CASSQITGPEGGNTEAFF.

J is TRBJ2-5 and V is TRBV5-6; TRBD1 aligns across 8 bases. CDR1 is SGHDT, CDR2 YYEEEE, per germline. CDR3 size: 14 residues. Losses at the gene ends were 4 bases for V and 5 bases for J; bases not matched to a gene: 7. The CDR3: CASSLVDRVETQYF. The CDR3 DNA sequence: TGTGCCAGCAGCCTAGTGGACAGGGTGGAGACCCAGTACTTC. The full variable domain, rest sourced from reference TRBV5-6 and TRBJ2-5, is DAGVTQSPTHLIKTRGQQVTLRCSPKSGHDTVSWYQQALGQGPQFIFQYYEEEERQRGNFPDRFSGHQFPNYSSELNVNALLLGDSALYLCASSLVDRVETQYFGPGTRLLVL.

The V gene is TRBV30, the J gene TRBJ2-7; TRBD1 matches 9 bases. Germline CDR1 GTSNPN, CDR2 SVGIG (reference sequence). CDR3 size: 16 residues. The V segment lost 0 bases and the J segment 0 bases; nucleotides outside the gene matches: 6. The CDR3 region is CAWSVPRTGDSYEQYF. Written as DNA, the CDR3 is TGTGCCTGGAGTGTACCTCGGACAGGGGACTCCTACGAGCAGTACTTC.

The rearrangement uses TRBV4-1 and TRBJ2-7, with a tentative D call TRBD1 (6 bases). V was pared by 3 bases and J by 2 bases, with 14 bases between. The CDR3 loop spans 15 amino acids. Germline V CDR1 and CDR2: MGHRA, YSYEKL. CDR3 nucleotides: TGCGCCAGCAGCCAGTTACCGGGACAACCCTACGAGCAGTACTTC. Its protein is CASSQLPGQPYEQYF.

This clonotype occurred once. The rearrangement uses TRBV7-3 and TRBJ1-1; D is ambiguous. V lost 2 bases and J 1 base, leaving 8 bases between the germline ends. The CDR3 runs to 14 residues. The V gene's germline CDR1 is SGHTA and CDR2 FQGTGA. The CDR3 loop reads CASSLSAANTEAFF. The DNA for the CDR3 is TGTGCCAGCAGCTTATCGGCAGCGAACACTGAAGCTTTCTTT.

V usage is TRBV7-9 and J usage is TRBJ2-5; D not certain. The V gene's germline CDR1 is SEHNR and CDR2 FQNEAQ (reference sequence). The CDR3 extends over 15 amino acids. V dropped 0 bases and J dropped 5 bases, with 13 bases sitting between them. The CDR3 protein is CASSLAGYSLETQYF. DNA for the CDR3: TGTGCCAGCAGCTTAGCGGGGTATTCTTTGGAGACCCAGTACTTC.

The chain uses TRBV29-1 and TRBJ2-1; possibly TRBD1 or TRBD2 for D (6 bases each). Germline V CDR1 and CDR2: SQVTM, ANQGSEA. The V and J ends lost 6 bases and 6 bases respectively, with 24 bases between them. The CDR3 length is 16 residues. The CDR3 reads CSVADARGGLINEQFF. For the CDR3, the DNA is TGCAGCGTAGCGGACGCCCGAGGGGGGCTGATCAATGAGCAGTTCTTC.

This CDR3 is CSAFDRFYTDTQYF. DNA of the CDR3: TGCAGTGCCTTCGACCGATTCTACACAGATACGCAGTATTTT. This chain connects TRBV20-1 to TRBJ2-3; D call uncertain. The CDR3 length is 14 residues. Trimming removed 6 bases at V and 2 bases at J, with 15 bases between. Germline lookup yields CDR1 DFQATT and CDR2 SNEGSKA (reference sequence).

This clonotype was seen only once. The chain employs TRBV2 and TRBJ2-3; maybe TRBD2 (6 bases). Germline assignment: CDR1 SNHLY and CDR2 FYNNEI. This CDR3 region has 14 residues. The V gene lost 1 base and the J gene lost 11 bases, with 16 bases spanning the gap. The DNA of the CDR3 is TGTGCCAGCAGTGAAGGGGGACTCCCAGAGGGGCAGTATTTT. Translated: CASSEGGLPEGQYF.

DNA of the CDR3: TGTGCCAGCAGCACGGGGGGACTAGCGGCGACTCAGTACTTC. Residues: CASSTGGLAATQYF. The rearrangement joins TRBV5-8 to TRBJ2-7, with 11 bases aligning to TRBD2. After removal of 4 bases from V and 10 bases from J, the junction contained 10 bases not matched to a gene. The V gene's germline CDR1 is SGHTS and CDR2 YDEGEE. This CDR3 spans 14 amino acids.

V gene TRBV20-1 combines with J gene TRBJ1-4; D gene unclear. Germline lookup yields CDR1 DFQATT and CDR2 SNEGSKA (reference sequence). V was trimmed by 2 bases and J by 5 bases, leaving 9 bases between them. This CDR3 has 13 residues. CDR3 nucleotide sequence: TGCAGTGCTAGACCCCCCCGGAATGAAAAACTGTTTTTT. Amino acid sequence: CSARPPRNEKLFF.

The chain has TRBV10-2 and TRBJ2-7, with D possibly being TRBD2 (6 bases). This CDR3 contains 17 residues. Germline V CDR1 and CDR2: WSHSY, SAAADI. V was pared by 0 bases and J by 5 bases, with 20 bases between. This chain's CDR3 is CASSESKAGRLMDEQYF. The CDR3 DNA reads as TGCGCCAGCAGTGAGTCGAAGGCGGGGCGACTTATGGACGAGCAGTACTTC.

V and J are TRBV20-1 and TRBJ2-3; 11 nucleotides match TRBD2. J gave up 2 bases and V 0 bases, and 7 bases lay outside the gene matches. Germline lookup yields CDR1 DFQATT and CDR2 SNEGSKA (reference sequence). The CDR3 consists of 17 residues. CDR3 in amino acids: CSARDWASGGNTDTQYF. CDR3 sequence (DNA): TGCAGTGCTAGAGATTGGGCTAGCGGGGGGAACACAGATACGCAGTATTTT.

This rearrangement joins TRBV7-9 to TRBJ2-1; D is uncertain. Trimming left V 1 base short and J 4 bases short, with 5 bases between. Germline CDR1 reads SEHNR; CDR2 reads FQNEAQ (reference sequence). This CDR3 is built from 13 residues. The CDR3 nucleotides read TGTGCCAGCAGCTTAGACAGATACAATGAGCAGTTCTTC. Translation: CASSLDRYNEQFF. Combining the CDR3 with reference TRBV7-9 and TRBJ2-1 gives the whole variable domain DTGVSQNPRHKITKRGQNVTFRCDPISEHNRLYWYRQTLGQGPEFLTYFQNEAQLEKSRLLSDRFSAERPKGSFSTLEIQRTEQGDSAMYLCASSLDRYNEQFFGPGTRLTVL.

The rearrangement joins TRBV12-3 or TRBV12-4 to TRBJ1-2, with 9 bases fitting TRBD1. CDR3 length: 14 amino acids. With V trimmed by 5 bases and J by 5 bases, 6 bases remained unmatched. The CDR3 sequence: CASSPWDREYGYTF. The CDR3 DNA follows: TGTGCCAGCAGTCCGTGGGACAGGGAATATGGCTACACCTTC.

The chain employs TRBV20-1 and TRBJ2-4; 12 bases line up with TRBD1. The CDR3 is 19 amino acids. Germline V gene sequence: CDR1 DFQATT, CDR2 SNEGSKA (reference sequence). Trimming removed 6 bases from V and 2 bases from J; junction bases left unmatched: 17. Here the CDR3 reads CSAREAGTGGAGSKNIQYF. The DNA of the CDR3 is TGCAGTGCAAGGGAGGCCGGGACAGGGGGCGCAGGGTCCAAAAACATTCAGTACTTC.

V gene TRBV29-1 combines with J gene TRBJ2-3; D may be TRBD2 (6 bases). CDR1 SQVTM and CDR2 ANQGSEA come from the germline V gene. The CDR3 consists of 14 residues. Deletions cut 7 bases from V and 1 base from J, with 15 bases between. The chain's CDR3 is CSGAWRDGTDTQYF. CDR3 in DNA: TGCAGCGGTGCTTGGCGGGACGGCACAGATACGCAGTATTTT.